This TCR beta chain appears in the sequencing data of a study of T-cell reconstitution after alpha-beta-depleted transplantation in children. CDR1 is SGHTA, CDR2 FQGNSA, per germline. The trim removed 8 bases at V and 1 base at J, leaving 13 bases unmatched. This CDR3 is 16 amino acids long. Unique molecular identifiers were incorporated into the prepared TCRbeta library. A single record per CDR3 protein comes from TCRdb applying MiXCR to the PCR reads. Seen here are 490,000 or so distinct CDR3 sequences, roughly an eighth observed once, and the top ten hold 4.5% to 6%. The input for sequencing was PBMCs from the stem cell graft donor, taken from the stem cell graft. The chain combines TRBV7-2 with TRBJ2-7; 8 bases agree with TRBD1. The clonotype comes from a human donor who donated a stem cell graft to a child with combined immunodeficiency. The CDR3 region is CASRQLRGQGSYEQYF. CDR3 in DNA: TGTGCCAGCCGTCAGCTTAGAGGACAGGGATCCTACGAGCAGTACTTC.